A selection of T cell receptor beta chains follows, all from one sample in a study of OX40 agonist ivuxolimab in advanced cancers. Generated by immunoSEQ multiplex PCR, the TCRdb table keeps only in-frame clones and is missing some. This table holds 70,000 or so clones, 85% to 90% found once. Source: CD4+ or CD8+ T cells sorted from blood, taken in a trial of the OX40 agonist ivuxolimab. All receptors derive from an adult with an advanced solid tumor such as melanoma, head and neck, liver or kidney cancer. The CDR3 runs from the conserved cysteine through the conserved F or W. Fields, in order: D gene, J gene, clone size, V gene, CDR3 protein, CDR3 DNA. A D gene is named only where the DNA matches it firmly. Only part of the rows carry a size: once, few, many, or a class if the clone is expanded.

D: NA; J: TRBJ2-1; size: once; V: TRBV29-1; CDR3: CSVEDPRRAASYNEQFF; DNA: TGCAGCGTTGAAGACCCCCGCAGGGCAGCGTCGTACAATGAGCAGTTCTTC
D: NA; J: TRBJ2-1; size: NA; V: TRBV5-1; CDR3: CASSLERYNEQFF; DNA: TGCGCCAGCAGCTTGGAAAGGTACAATGAGCAGTTCTTC
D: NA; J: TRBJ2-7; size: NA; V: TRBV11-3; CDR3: CASSLEPLTYEQYF; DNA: TGTGCCAGCAGCTTAGAGCCCCTAACCTACGAGCAGTACTTC
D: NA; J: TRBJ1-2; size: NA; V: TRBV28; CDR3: CAITPYPNYGYTF; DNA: TGTGCCATCACACCCTACCCAAACTATGGCTACACCTTC
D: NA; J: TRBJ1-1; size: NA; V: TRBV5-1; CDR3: CASSLGPGGNTEAFF; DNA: TGCGCCAGCAGCTTGGGACCAGGCGGGAACACTGAAGCTTTCTTT
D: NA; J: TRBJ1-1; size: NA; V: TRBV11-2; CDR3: CASSQRLTEAFF; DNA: TGTGCCAGCAGCCAGAGGCTCACTGAAGCTTTCTTT
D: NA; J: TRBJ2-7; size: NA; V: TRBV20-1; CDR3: CSAQAVPEQYF; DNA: TGCAGTGCTCAAGCCGTCCCCGAGCAGTACTTC
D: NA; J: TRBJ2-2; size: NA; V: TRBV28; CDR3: CASGASANTGELFF; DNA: TGTGCCAGCGGAGCTAGCGCGAACACCGGGGAGCTGTTTTTT
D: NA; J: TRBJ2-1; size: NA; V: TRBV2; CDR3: CASSGSQRKYNEQFF; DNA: TGTGCCAGCAGTGGTTCACAGCGTAAATACAATGAGCAGTTCTTC
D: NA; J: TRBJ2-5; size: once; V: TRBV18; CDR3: CASSPGRIGYQETQYF; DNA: TGTGCCAGCTCACCGGGGAGGATAGGGTACCAAGAGACCCAGTACTTC
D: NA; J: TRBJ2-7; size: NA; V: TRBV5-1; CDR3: CASSLGPADYEQYF; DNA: TGCGCCAGCAGCTTGGGTCCGGCCGACTACGAGCAGTACTTC
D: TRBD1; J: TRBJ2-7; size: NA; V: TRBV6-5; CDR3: CASRTTDRGYGEQYF; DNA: TGTGCCAGCAGAACAACAGACAGGGGATATGGCGAGCAGTACTTC
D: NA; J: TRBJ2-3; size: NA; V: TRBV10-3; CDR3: CAISSNTDTQYF; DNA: TGTGCCATCAGTTCGAACACAGATACGCAGTATTTT
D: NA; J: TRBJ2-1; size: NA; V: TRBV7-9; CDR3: CASSLLGGEQFF; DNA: TGTGCCAGCAGCTTATTGGGGGGTGAGCAGTTCTTC
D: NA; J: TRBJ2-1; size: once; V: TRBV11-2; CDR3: CASSRAENEQFF; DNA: TGTGCCAGCAGCCGTGCGGAAAATGAGCAGTTCTTC
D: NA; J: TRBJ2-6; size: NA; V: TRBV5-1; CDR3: CASSRSTGANVLTF; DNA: TGCGCCAGCAGCCGCTCTACTGGGGCCAACGTCCTGACTTTC
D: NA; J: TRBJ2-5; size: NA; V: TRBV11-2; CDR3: CASSLQTGIAETQYF; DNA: TGTGCCAGCAGCTTACAAACAGGGATCGCAGAGACCCAGTACTTC
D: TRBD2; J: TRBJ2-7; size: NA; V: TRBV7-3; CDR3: CASRPDLAGGEYEQYF; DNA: TGTGCCAGCAGGCCTGATCTAGCGGGAGGGGAGTACGAGCAGTACTTC
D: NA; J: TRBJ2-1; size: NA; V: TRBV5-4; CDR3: CASRPGLQVNEQFF; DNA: TGTGCCAGCAGACCCGGGCTTCAGGTTAATGAGCAGTTCTTC
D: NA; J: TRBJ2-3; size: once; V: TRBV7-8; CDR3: CASSGDADTQYF; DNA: TGTGCCAGCTCAGGGGACGCAGATACGCAGTATTTT
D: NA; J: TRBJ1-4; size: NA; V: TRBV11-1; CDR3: CASSLWDGPTNEKLFF; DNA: TGTGCCAGCAGCCTTTGGGACGGTCCAACTAATGAAAAACTGTTTTTT
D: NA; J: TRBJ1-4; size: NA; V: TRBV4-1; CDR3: CASSQAPRGAGNEKLFF; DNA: TGCGCCAGCAGCCAAGCTCCCCGGGGGGCAGGTAATGAAAAACTGTTTTTT
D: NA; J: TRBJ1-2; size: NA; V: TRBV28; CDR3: CASSPGPYGYTF; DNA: TGTGCCAGCAGTCCGGGACCGTACGGCTACACCTTC
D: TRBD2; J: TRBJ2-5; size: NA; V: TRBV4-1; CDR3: CASSLAGRSETQYF; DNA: TGCGCCAGCAGCCTAGCGGGACGCTCTGAGACCCAGTACTTC
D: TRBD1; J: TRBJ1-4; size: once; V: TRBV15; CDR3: CATNRGTSNEKLFF; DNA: TGTGCCACCAACAGGGGGACGAGTAATGAAAAACTGTTTTTT
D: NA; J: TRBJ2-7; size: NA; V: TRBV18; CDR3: CASSPQQAEPIGQYF; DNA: TGTGCCAGCTCACCTCAACAGGCGGAGCCAATCGGTCAGTACTTC
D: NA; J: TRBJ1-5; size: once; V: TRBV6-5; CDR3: CASRPRRRNQPQHF; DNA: TGTGCCAGCAGACCCAGGAGGCGCAATCAGCCCCAGCATTTT
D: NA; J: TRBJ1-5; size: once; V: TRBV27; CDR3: CASSFVRGNWPQHF; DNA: TGTGCCAGCAGTTTTGTCAGGGGTAATTGGCCCCAGCATTTT
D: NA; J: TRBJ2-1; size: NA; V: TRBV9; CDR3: CASSVSLDLANEQFF; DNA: TGTGCCAGCAGCGTCTCCCTAGACCTGGCGAATGAGCAGTTCTTC
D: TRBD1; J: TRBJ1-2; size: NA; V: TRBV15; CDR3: CATSYRGRLDGYTF; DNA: TGTGCCACCAGTTACAGGGGGCGTCTCGATGGCTACACCTTC
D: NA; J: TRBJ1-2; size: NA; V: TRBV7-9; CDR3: CASSLAAGLGRYGYTF; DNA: TGTGCCAGCAGCTTAGCTGCTGGGTTGGGAAGATATGGCTACACCTTC